What follows is one T cell receptor beta chain and its context. The antigen it recognizes is unknown. Base quality data are lacking; no much larger clone is found one base away. The data were taken from a study of blood T cells in healthy people across ages (dated by TCRdb to between 2014 and 2016). As for the study more broadly: In model experiments, template switching captured roughly one uniquely barcoded TCR beta cDNA molecule for every two T cells. Using deep sequencing normalized with unique cDNA molecular identifiers, the study measured how TCR beta repertoire diversity changes with age. The donors were divided into four age groups: young (average approximately 17 years), middle-aged (about 41), aged (62) and long-lived (about 79). Donors of different ages were randomly distributed across sequencing lanes to avoid experimental bias. Using the same blood draw, the study looked at two additional independent replicas of 1 million unique cDNA reads for two donors, one aged 18 to 30 and the other aged 80 or older.

The CDR3 runs 12 amino acids, cysteine and phenylalanine included. Only CDR3 DNA remains: 36 bases, in frame from the first base. The germline V gene specifies ENHRY as CDR1 and SYGVKD as CDR2. V gives up 3 bases and J gives up 5 bases, and the segment between their germline ends measures 8 bases. Library prep was done by 5' RACE. A second roughly 7 to 11 cycle PCR used a sample-barcoded 5' primer and a J-beta primer mix. A unique molecular identifier was introduced onto each TCR beta cDNA molecule by a template-switch 5' adaptor carrying 12 random nucleotides. At least 2.5 million CDR3-containing paired-end reads were obtained from each sample. First-strand cDNA synthesis was performed from all RNA using the Mint cDNA synthesis kit, with priming by a TRBC-specific oligonucleotide. All cDNA was treated with uracil-DNA glycosylase and then went through a first 18-cycle PCR with the universal primers M1SS and BC2_uni_R. The published analysis was carried out like this. For normalization, 1 million high-quality reads, each with a distinct molecular identifier, were randomly selected from each sample. Instead of being binned into consensus sequences, reads that shared molecular identifiers were thrown out. MiTCR, run with a Q25 quality threshold and the strictest error-elimination algorithm, handled CDR3 identification, clonotype clustering and error correction. A nonparametric unseen species model with Euler transformation was used to estimate lower-bound total TCR beta diversity. The raw public reads went through TCRdb reprocessing: fastp at Q25, MiXCR clone calling, in-frame beta chains kept. One record per CDR3 amino acid sequence lists the most common genes and DNA. V and J calls and clone size were set by TCRdb, not the authors. The sample has around 2 million distinct CDR3 sequences on record, about two fifths of them singletons. Of the sample, roughly 23% is held by the ten largest clones.

General conclusions and limits of the study: Compared with the aged group, the long-lived group had more naive CD4+ T cells, fewer expanded clones and increased TCR diversity, a pattern suggesting age selection. Because profiling used bulk unsorted PBMCs, naive and antigen-experienced compartments could not be compared conclusively. Observed TCR beta diversity per million T cells fell roughly linearly with age, and a significant reduction was already apparent by age roughly 40. Observed TCR beta diversity correlated strongly with the percentage of naive T cells measured by flow cytometry. The CMV infection status of donors was not known, potentially confounding age-related changes in expanded clonotypes. Total diversity estimates from one million sequenced T cells were considered lower bounds and underestimates.

Systemically healthy Caucasian individuals from Russia, some 36 in total and aged roughly 6 to 95 years, were included as donors. Each donor gave ten milliliters of peripheral blood, collected into EDTA-treated Vacutainer tubes. PBMCs were isolated by Ficoll-Paque density-gradient centrifugation, with at least 6 million obtained per sample. Trizol reagent was used to extract total RNA from the PBMCs, yielding at least 5.5 micrograms per sample. Naive CD45RAhigh/CD27high T cell percentages were measured by flow cytometry on a PBMC aliquot from every donor. This clonotype originated in a human donor in good health. The sample consisted of blood. The sequence joins TRBV10-3 to TRBJ2-7; the D gene is perhaps TRBD2, on 5 matching bases. The CDR3 corresponds to CAISDFGDEQYF. The sequenced DNA: TGTGCCATCAGTGACTTCGGGGACGAGCAGTACTTC.